This T cell receptor beta chain was recorded in a study of human T cells and chemical hapten exposure. Turning to the study itself: From small differences in pooled library volume came most of the variation in per-sample TCR yields.

Time point meaning: patch test 2, 6 weeks after DPC sensitization. Treatment specified: therapeutic diphenylcyclopropenone sensitization with weekly scalp DPC. Overall study findings and caveats: Once DPC sensitization occurred, TCRs above 1 in 1000 frequency showed no change. Significantly more large CDR3 similarity clusters were formed by expanded TCRs than by controls.

Points on this clonotype: Its specificity is unknown.

The library labeled individual cDNA molecules by adding unique molecular identifiers to them. MiXCR was run by TCRdb on the RACE reads, yielding one entry per CDR3 protein. Among more than 85,000 distinct CDR3 sequences listed, 9.5% to 11% were seen once. The CDR3 is 16 residues long. Per germline, CDR1 MNHEY and CDR2 SVGEGT. The V end was cut by 2 bases, the J end by 7 bases, with 17 bases between. The material sequenced was whole blood, taken in connection with sensitization to the hapten diphenylcyclopropenone (DPC). This TCR came from a middle-aged man with alopecia areata. Some clones in this sample may be carry-over from other donors' samples. The J gene is TRBJ2-2, the V gene TRBV6-2 or TRBV6-3, with D possibly matching TRBD2 (6 bases). In DNA, the CDR3 is TGTGCCAGCAGTTACATGTCGCGGATCGGGGGCGGGGAGCTGTTTTTT. Encoded protein: CASSYMSRIGGGELFF.